The rows below give T cell receptor beta chains drawn from one sample of a study of response to subunit inactivated influenza vaccine. A single record per CDR3 protein comes from TCRdb applying MiXCR to the RT-PCR reads. Found here are around 850,000 distinct CDR3 sequences, 15% to 20% of them singletons; the top ten hold roughly a tenth. Material: PBMCs from blood, obtained around 5 days after vaccination. The source is a man over 45 who received an inactivated influenza vaccine. The CDR3 runs from the conserved cysteine through the conserved F or W. Clone size appears in some rows only: once, few, many, or a class for an expanded clone.

clone size: few; V gene: TRBV5-1; J gene: TRBJ1-1; CDR3 protein: CASNRQGFRTTEAFF
clone size: many; V gene: TRBV29-1; J gene: TRBJ2-7; CDR3 protein: CSVGVQGSVEQYF
clone size: few; V gene: TRBV5-1; J gene: TRBJ1-3; CDR3 protein: CASSIGPGQGANTIYF
clone size: few; V gene: TRBV20-1; J gene: TRBJ2-1; CDR3 protein: CSVRGGGFYNEQFF
clone size: few; V gene: TRBV29-1; J gene: TRBJ2-1; CDR3 protein: CSGVGLAARLIVGNEQFF
clone size: -; V gene: TRBV5-1; J gene: TRBJ2-1; CDR3 protein: CASSLVSETYNEQFF
clone size: many; V gene: TRBV29-1; J gene: TRBJ1-5; CDR3 protein: CSVLDTGTGGNQPQHF
clone size: few; V gene: TRBV24-1; J gene: TRBJ2-1; CDR3 protein: CATSAVDRETYNEQFF
clone size: -; V gene: TRBV5-6; J gene: TRBJ1-2; CDR3 protein: CASSLVSTPGYGYTF
clone size: -; V gene: TRBV6-2/TRBV6-3; J gene: TRBJ2-1; CDR3 protein: CASSYSLIEQFF
clone size: few; V gene: TRBV9; J gene: TRBJ1-1; CDR3 protein: CASSVGADTEAFF
clone size: few; V gene: TRBV28; J gene: TRBJ2-7; CDR3 protein: CASRTTGGANEQYF
clone size: few; V gene: TRBV4-1; J gene: TRBJ1-1; CDR3 protein: CASSPHVNTEAFF
clone size: many; V gene: TRBV12-3/TRBV12-4; J gene: TRBJ1-2; CDR3 protein: CASRQDYGYTF
clone size: -; V gene: TRBV7-8; J gene: TRBJ2-7; CDR3 protein: CASSPAGGRTGEQYF
clone size: few; V gene: TRBV6-1; J gene: TRBJ2-7; CDR3 protein: CASKDWTGVTYEQYF
clone size: few; V gene: TRBV5-1; J gene: TRBJ1-1; CDR3 protein: CASSLKVFGNTEAFF
clone size: -; V gene: TRBV20-1; J gene: TRBJ2-7; CDR3 protein: CSAKVREQYF
clone size: -; V gene: TRBV4-1; J gene: TRBJ2-2; CDR3 protein: CASSQAAAGLAGGLSGELFF
clone size: -; V gene: TRBV7-3; J gene: TRBJ2-3; CDR3 protein: CASSAQGGLRDTQYF
clone size: -; V gene: TRBV7-2; J gene: TRBJ2-7; CDR3 protein: CASSQTSGMVQYF
clone size: -; V gene: TRBV27; J gene: TRBJ1-6; CDR3 protein: CASSWAGGSPLHF
clone size: -; V gene: TRBV6-1; J gene: TRBJ2-7; CDR3 protein: CASSEGGVYPYEQYF
clone size: -; V gene: TRBV10-3; J gene: TRBJ2-7; CDR3 protein: CAITPQGGDYEQYF
clone size: -; V gene: TRBV5-1; J gene: TRBJ2-7; CDR3 protein: CASSFLGGGADEQYF
clone size: -; V gene: TRBV28; J gene: TRBJ2-5; CDR3 protein: CASLGSRATETQYF
clone size: -; V gene: TRBV28; J gene: TRBJ2-7; CDR3 protein: CASRINGRGGVYEQYF
clone size: few; V gene: TRBV6-2/TRBV6-3; J gene: TRBJ2-2; CDR3 protein: CASSYSLGGANTGELFF
clone size: few; V gene: TRBV9; J gene: TRBJ2-7; CDR3 protein: CASSVATAAKYEQYF
clone size: -; V gene: TRBV12-3/TRBV12-4; J gene: TRBJ1-1; CDR3 protein: CASSFPGGSTEAFF
clone size: -; V gene: TRBV5-1; J gene: TRBJ2-1; CDR3 protein: CASSLAEPSYNEQFF
clone size: -; V gene: TRBV20-1; J gene: TRBJ2-1; CDR3 protein: CSASPKFF
clone size: few; V gene: TRBV28; J gene: TRBJ2-1; CDR3 protein: CASRIERGHYNEQFF
clone size: once; V gene: TRBV7-2; J gene: TRBJ2-3; CDR3 protein: CASSSARGAQYF
clone size: few; V gene: TRBV30; J gene: TRBJ2-1; CDR3 protein: CAWSRDRPVYNEQFF
clone size: many; V gene: TRBV11-1; J gene: TRBJ2-1; CDR3 protein: CASSVGEVDNEQFF
clone size: -; V gene: TRBV12-3/TRBV12-4; J gene: TRBJ2-3; CDR3 protein: CASSLQGRGDTQYF
clone size: few; V gene: TRBV28; J gene: TRBJ2-1; CDR3 protein: CASNSGTGAYNEQFF
clone size: -; V gene: TRBV6-1; J gene: TRBJ2-1; CDR3 protein: CASTKASYNEQFF
clone size: few; V gene: TRBV2; J gene: TRBJ1-1; CDR3 protein: CACSRDVSTEAFF
clone size: -; V gene: TRBV18; J gene: TRBJ2-2; CDR3 protein: CASSPRGVPGELFF
clone size: -; V gene: TRBV27; J gene: TRBJ2-5; CDR3 protein: CASTELGLAGETQYF
clone size: -; V gene: TRBV5-1; J gene: TRBJ2-5; CDR3 protein: CASSWGSGREETQYF